This T cell receptor (beta chain) emerged from a study of blood T cells in healthy people across ages (dated by TCRdb to between 2014 and 2016). Regarding the research as a whole: In model experiments, roughly one uniquely barcoded TCR beta cDNA molecule per two T cells was captured by template switching. To avoid experimental bias, donors of different ages were spread randomly across the sequencing lanes. The study analyzed two additional independent replicas of 1 million unique cDNA reads from the same blood draw for two donors, one aged 18 to 30 and one aged 80 or older. Donors were grouped into four age groups: young (average about 15 years), middle-aged (under 40), aged (approximately 67) and long-lived (just over 80). Age-related changes in TCR beta repertoire diversity were measured in the study by deep sequencing normalized with unique cDNA molecular identifiers.

This clonotype was observed a few times. What antigen it recognizes has not been identified. The input lacks base qualities; no much larger clone sits a single base away. What the work shows at the level of the full study, not this receptor alone: Total diversity estimates from one million sequenced T cells were considered lower bounds and underestimates. Compared with the aged group, the long-lived group had more naive CD4+ T cells, fewer expanded clones and increased TCR diversity, suggesting age selection. As age increased, observed TCR beta diversity per million T cells dropped in a roughly linear way, and a significant reduction was already evident by age roughly 40. There was a strong correlation between observed TCR beta diversity and the percentage of naive T cells measured by flow cytometry. Donor CMV infection status was unknown, potentially confounding age-related changes in expanded clonotypes. Conclusive comparison of naive and antigen-experienced compartments was prevented by the profiling of bulk unsorted PBMCs.

The CDR3 contains 17 residues, cysteine and phenylalanine counted. Only the CDR3 part of the read is kept: 51 bases, read in frame from the first base. From V the trimming removes 4 bases and from J it removes 0 bases, while the gene matches leave 8 bases of the junction unaccounted for. The library was produced with 5' RACE. Sequencing took place on an Illumina HiSeq 2500. A second roughly 6 to 12 cycle PCR used a sample-barcoded 5' primer and a J-beta primer mix. Each TCR beta cDNA molecule received a unique molecular identifier from a template-switch 5' adaptor carrying 12 random nucleotides. Each sample yielded at least 2.5 million CDR3-containing paired-end reads. All of the RNA was converted into first-strand cDNA using the Mint cDNA synthesis kit, with a TRBC-specific oligonucleotide serving as the primer. Following uracil-DNA glycosylase treatment, all cDNA underwent a first 18-cycle PCR with the universal primers M1SS and BC2_uni_R. The published analysis was carried out like this. Each sample was normalized by randomly selecting 1 million high-quality reads, each carrying a distinct molecular identifier. Instead of being binned into consensus sequences, reads with shared molecular identifiers were discarded. MiTCR, with a Q25 quality threshold and the strictest error-elimination algorithm, was used for CDR3 identification, clonotype clustering and error correction. Lower-bound total TCR beta diversity was estimated with a nonparametric unseen species model using Euler transformation. In-frame beta chains were kept once TCRdb had trimmed the public reads at Q25 with fastp and called clones with MiXCR. Each entry merges the rows of one CDR3 protein and shows their most common DNA and genes. TCRdb, not the authors, supplied the V and J calls. The sample table holds 1.5 million to 2 million distinct CDR3 sequences, of which just under 50% were seen once. About 2.1% of the sample is held by the ten biggest clonotypes.

Systemically healthy Caucasian individuals from Russia, over 30 in total and aged about 6 to 95 years, were included as donors. Around 9.7 milliliters of peripheral blood were collected from each donor into EDTA-treated Vacutainer tubes. Ficoll-Paque density-gradient centrifugation was used to isolate PBMCs, with at least 6 million obtained per sample. Total RNA, at least 6 micrograms per sample, was extracted from PBMCs with Trizol reagent. For every donor, flow cytometry on a PBMC aliquot measured the percentage of naive CD45RAhigh/CD27high T cells. Rearrangement joined TRBV12-3 or TRBV12-4 to TRBJ1-4; 7 of the junction bases match TRBD1. The sequence derives from a woman in her thirties or forties in good health. What was sequenced was blood. Here the CDR3 is given as CASSSQTGPTTNEKLFF. The nucleotide sequence is TGTGCCAGCAGTTCTCAGACAGGGCCCACAACTAATGAAAAACTGTTTTTT.